This TCR beta chain came from a study of CD8 T cells in Susac syndrome. After extraction with the RNeasy kit, roughly 0.5 to 1 ug of the RNA was reverse transcribed using random hexamers. MiXCR was run by TCRdb on the immunoSEQ multiplex PCR reads, yielding one entry per CDR3 protein. This sample has some 300,000 distinct CDR3 sequences; about 85% occur once, and the top ten carry over 0.1%. The multiple sclerosis controls were treatment-naive patients, and their relapsing-remitting disease was stable or active. CDR1 and CDR2 from the germline V gene are MNHEY and SMNVEV (reference sequence). The V and J ends lost 1 base and 4 bases, in that order; junction bases with no gene match: 7. CDR3 size: 16 residues. In its sample, this clonotype was seen once.

This TCR was sampled from a human donor with multiple sclerosis. Sequenced sample: CD8+ T cells from PBMCs. The rearrangement joins TRBV27 to TRBJ2-1; 7 bases fit TRBD2. In nucleotides, the CDR3 is TGTGCCAGCAGTTTATATCCAGCGGGGATATACAATGAGCAGTTCTTC. Amino acids: CASSLYPAGIYNEQFF.